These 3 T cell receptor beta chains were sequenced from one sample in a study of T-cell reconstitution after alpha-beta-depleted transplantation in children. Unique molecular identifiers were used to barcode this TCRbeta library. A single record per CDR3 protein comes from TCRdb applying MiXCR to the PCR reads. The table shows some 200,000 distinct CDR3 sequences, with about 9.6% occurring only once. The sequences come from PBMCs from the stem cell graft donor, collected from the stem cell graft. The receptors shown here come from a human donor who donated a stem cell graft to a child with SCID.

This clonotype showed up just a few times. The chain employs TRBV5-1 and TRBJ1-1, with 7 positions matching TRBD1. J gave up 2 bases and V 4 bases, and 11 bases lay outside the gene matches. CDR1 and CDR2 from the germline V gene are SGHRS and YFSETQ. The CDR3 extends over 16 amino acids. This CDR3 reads CASSPLGTAENTEAFF. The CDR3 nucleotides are TGCGCCAGCAGCCCCCTAGGGACAGCAGAAAACACTGAAGCTTTCTTT.

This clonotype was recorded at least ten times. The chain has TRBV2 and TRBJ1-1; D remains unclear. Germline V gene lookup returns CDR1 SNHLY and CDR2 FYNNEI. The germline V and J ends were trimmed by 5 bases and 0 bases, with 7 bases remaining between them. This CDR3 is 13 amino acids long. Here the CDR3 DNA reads TGTGCCAGCAGTCGCCGGGTGAACACTGAAGCTTTCTTT. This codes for CASSRRVNTEAFF.

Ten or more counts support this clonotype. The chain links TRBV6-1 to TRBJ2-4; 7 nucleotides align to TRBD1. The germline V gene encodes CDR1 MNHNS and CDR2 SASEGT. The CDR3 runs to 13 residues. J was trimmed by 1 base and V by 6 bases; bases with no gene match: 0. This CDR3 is CASRDRAKNIQYF. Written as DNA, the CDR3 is TGTGCCAGCAGGGACAGGGCCAAAAACATTCAGTACTTC.